This T cell receptor (beta chain) was documented in a study of cytomegalovirus exposure and HLA in healthy donors. Study-wide results and limits: Upon later analysis, TCR association rates were observed to vary by HLA locus, being highest for DRB1 and lowest for HLA-C. Many donors shared some public TCRs, even though most TCR sequences were rare. The study listed 164 cytomegalovirus-associated TCR beta chains. In a later analysis, a missense DCLRE1C variant was linked to TCR beta V- and J-gene trimming.

In the PCR, 60 Vbeta and 13 Jbeta primers were used. Produced via immunoSEQ multiplex PCR; TCRdb's table is partial and in-frame only. This table holds about 120,000 clones, 83% found once. Germline V gives CDR1 LNHDA, CDR2 SQIVND (reference sequence). With V trimmed by 1 base and J by 3 bases, 7 bases remained unmatched. This CDR3 is 17 amino acids long. Concerning this clone: Its antigen is not known.

The chain carries TRBV19 and TRBJ2-2; 8 nucleotides line up with TRBD1. This receptor was taken from a woman in her thirties or forties in good health and CMV-seropositive. The specimen sequenced was PBMCs. CDR3 DNA: TGTGCCAGTAGTATAGTCGGACAGGGCCGGTACACCGGGGAGCTGTTTTTT. It is translated as CASSIVGQGRYTGELFF. Full variable domain (outside the CDR3, taken from reference TRBV19 and TRBJ2-2): DGGITQSPKYLFRKEGQNVTLSCEQNLNHDAMYWYRQDPGQGLRLIYYSQIVNDFQKGDIAEGYSVSREKKESFPLTVTSAQKNPTAFYLCASSIVGQGRYTGELFFGEGSRLTVL.